The clone carrying this T cell receptor (beta chain) was observed at least ten times. The antigen remains unidentified. The CDR3 length is 15 residues. Per germline, CDR1 SGHTA and CDR2 FQGNSA. Deletions cut 5 bases from V and 5 bases from J, with 16 bases between. The data derive from a study of human T cells and chemical hapten exposure. Each CDR3 protein gets one entry after TCRdb re-called the RACE reads with MiXCR. The repertoire holds 270,000 or so distinct CDR3 sequences, with 7.5% to 9% as singletons. Regarding the study as a whole: Patch test scores rose with PT1 expanded TCR counts, a positive correlation.

Time point meaning: pre-sensitization, week 0. Treatment indicated: therapeutic diphenylcyclopropenone sensitization with weekly scalp DPC. The genes are TRBV7-2 and TRBJ1-3; possible D gene TRBD1, 5 bases. The sequence came from a man in his late teens or twenties with alopecia areata. Some clones in this sample may be carry-over from other donors' samples. This specimen consisted of whole blood, obtained in connection with sensitization to the hapten diphenylcyclopropenone (DPC). The CDR3, as DNA: TGTGCCAGCAGCCAGCAACCGGGACCCAGAAACACCATATATTTT. Translation gives CASSQQPGPRNTIYF.